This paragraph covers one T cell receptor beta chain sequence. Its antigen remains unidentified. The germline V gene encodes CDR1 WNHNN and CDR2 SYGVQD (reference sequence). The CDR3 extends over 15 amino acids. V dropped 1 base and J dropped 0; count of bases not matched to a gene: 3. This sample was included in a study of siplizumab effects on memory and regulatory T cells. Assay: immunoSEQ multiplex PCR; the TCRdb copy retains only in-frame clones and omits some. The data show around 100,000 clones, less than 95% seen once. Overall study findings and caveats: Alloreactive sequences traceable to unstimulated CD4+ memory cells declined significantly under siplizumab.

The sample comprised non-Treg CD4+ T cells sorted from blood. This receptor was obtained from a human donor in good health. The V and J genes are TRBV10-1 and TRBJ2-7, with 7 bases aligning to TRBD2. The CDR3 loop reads CASSEWSGNSYEQYF. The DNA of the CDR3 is TGCGCCAGCAGTGAGTGGAGCGGGAACTCCTACGAGCAGTACTTC.